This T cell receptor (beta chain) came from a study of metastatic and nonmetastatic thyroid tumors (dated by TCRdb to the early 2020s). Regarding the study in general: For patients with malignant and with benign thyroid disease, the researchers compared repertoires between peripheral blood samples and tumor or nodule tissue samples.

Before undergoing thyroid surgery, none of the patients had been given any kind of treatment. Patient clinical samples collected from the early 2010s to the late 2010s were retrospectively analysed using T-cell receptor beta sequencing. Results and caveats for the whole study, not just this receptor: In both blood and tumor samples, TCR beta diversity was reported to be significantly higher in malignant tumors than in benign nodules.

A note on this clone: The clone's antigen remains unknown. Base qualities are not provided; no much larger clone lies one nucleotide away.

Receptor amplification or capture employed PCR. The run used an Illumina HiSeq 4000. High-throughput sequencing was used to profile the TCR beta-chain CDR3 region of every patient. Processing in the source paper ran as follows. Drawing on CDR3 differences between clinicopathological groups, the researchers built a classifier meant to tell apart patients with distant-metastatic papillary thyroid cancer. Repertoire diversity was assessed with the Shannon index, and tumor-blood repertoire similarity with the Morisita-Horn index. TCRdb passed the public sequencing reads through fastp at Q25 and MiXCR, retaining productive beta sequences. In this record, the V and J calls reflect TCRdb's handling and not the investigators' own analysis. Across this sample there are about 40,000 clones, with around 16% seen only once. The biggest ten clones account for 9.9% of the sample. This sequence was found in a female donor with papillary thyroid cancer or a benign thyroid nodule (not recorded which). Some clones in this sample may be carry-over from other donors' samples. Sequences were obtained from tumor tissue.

The nucleotide sequence reads as follows: TGCGCCAGCAGCCAAGATCTAGATCAGGGGAGGAAGTATTTT. Its protein product is CASSQDLDQGRKYF. The chain links TRBV4-3 with TRBJ2-3; the D call could be TRBD1 or TRBD2, with each sharing 6 bases. The CDR3 has 14 amino acids, counting the end cysteine and phenylalanine. Only the CDR3 portion is preserved as DNA: 42 bases, with reading frame beginning at the first base. Via the germline V gene, CDR1 is LGHNA and CDR2 YSLEER. V loses 0 bases of germline sequence and J loses 13 bases, and the interval between the two ends is 17 bases.